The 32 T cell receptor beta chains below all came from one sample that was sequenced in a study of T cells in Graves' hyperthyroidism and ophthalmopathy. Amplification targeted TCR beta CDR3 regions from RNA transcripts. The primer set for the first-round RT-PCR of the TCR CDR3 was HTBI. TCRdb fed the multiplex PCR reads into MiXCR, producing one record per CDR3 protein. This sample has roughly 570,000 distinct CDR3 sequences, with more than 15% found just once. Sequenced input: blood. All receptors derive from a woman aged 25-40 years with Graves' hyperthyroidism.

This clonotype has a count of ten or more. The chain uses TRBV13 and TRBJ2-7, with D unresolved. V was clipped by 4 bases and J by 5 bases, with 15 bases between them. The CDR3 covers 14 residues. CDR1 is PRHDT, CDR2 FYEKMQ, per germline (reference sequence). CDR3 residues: CASSSATQSNEQYF. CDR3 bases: TGTGCCAGCAGCTCCGCGACCCAGAGCAACGAGCAGTACTTC.

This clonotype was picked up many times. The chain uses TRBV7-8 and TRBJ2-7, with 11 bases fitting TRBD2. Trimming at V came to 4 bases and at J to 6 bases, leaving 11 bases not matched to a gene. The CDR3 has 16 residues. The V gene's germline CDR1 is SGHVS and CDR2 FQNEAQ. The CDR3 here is CASSYLLAGAFLEQYF. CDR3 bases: TGTGCCAGCAGCTACCTACTAGCGGGAGCTTTTCTCGAGCAGTACTTC.

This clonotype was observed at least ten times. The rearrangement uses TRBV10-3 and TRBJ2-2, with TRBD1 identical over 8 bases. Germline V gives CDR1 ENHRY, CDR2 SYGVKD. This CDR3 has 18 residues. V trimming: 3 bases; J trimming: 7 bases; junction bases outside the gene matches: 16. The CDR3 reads CAISDFVNDRGQVGELFF. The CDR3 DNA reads TGTGCCATCAGTGATTTCGTAAATGACAGGGGACAGGTCGGGGAGCTGTTTTTT.

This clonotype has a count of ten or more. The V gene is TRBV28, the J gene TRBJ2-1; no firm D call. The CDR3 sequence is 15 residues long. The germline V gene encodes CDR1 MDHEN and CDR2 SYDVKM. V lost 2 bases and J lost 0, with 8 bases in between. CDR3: CASSLTGSSYNEQFF. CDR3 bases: TGTGCCAGCAGTTTAACGGGCAGCTCCTACAATGAGCAGTTCTTC.

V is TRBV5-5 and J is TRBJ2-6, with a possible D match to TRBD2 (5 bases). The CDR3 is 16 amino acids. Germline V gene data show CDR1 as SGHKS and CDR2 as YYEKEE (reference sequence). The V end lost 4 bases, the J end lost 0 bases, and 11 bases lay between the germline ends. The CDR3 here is CASSRARDSGANVLTF. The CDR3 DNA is TGTGCCAGCAGCAGGGCGAGGGACTCTGGGGCCAACGTCCTGACTTTC.

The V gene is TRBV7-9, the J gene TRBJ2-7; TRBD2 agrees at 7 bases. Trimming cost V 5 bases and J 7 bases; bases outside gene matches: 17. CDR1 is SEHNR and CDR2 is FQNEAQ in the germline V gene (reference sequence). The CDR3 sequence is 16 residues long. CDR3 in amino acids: CASSNWGGVAPREQYF. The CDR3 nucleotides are TGTGCCAGCAGCAATTGGGGGGGAGTTGCCCCTAGGGAGCAGTACTTC.

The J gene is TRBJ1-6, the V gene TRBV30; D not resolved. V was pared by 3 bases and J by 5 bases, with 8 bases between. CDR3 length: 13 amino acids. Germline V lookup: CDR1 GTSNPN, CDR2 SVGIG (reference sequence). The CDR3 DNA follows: TGTGCCTGGAGCTCAAGGGATAATTCACCCCTCCACTTT. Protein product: CAWSSRDNSPLHF.

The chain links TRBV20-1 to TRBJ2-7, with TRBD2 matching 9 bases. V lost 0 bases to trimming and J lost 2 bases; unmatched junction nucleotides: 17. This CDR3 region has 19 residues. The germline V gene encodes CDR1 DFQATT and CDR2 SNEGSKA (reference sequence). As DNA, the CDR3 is TGCAGTGCTAGAGATCAGTTTGGGACTAGCCCAACCAGCCCCTACGAGCAGTACTTC. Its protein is CSARDQFGTSPTSPYEQYF.

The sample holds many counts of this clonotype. CDR3 sequence: CSLGGAGGDTQYF. CDR3 coding DNA: TGCTCCCTTGGCGGAGCCGGAGGGGATACGCAGTATTTT. The rearrangement joins TRBV20-1 to TRBJ2-3, with D possibly TRBD2 on 6 matching bases. This CDR3 spans 13 amino acids. Germline CDR1 DFQATT, CDR2 SNEGSKA (reference sequence).

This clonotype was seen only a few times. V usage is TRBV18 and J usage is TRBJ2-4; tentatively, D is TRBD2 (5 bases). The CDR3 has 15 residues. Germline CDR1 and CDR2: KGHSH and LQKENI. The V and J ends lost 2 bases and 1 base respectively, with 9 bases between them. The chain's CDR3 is CASSPIREAKNIQYF. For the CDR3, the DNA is TGTGCCAGCTCACCAATAAGGGAGGCCAAAAACATTCAGTACTTC.

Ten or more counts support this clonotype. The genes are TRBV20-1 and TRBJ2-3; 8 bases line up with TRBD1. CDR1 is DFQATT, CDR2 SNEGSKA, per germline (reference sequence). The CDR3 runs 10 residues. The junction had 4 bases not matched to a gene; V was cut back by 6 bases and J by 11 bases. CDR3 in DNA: TGCAGTGCCACGGGGACAGGGCAGTATTTT. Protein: CSATGTGQYF.

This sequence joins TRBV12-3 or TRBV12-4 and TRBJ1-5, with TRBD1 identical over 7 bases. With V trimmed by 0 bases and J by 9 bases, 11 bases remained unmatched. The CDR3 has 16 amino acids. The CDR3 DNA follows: TGTGCCAGCAGTTTAGCGTTCCAAAGGGGGCTCCGGCCCCAGCATTTT. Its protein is CASSLAFQRGLRPQHF.

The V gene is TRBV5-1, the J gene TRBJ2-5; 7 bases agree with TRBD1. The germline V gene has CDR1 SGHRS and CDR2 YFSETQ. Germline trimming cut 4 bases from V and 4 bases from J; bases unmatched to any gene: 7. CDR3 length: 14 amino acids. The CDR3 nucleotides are TGCGCCAGCAGCCTAAACTACAGGGGAGAGACCCAGTACTTC. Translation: CASSLNYRGETQYF.

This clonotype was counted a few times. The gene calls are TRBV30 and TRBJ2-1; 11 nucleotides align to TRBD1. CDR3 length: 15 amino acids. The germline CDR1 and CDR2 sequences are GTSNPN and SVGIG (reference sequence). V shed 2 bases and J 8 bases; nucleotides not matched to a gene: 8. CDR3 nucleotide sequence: TGTGCCTGGAGTATCGGGACAGGGGGAGGCTATGAGCAGTTCTTC. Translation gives CAWSIGTGGGYEQFF.

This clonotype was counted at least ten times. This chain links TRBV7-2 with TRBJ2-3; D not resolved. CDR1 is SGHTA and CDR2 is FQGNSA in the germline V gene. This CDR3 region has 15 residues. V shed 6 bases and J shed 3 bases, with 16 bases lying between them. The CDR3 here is CASRLRALETDTQYF. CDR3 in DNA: TGTGCCAGCAGGCTCCGGGCGCTGGAAACAGATACGCAGTATTTT. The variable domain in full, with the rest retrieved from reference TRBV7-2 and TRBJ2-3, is GAGVSQSPSNKVTEKGKDVELRCDPISGHTALYWYRQSLGQGLEFLIYFQGNSAPDKSGLPSDRFSAERTGGSVSTLTIQRTQQEDSAVYLCASRLRALETDTQYFGPGTRLTVL.

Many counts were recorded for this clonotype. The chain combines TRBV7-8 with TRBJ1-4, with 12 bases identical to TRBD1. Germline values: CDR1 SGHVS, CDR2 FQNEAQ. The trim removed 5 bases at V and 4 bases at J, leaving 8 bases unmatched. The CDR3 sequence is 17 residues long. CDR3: CASSLRDRGLDNEKLFF. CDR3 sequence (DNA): TGTGCCAGCAGCCTCCGGGACAGGGGGCTTGATAATGAAAAACTGTTTTTT.

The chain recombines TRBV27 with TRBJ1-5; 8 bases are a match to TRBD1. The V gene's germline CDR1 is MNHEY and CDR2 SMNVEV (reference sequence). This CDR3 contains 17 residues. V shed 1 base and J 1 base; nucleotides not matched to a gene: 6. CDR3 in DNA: TGTGCCAGCAGTTTATGGTCAGGGGGCGCAAGCAATCAGCCCCAGCATTTT. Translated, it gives CASSLWSGGASNQPQHF.

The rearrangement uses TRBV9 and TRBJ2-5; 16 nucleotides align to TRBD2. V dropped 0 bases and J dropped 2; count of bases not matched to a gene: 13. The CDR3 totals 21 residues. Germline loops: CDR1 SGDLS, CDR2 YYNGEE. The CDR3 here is CASSVGTPGLAGGPRQETQYF. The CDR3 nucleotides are TGTGCCAGCAGCGTAGGGACTCCGGGACTAGCGGGAGGGCCTAGACAAGAGACCCAGTACTTC. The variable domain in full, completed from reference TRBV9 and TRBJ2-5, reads DSGVTQTPKHLITATGQRVTLRCSPRSGDLSVYWYQQSLDQGLQFLIQYYNGEERAKGNILERFSAQQFPDLHSELNLSSLELGDSALYFCASSVGTPGLAGGPRQETQYFGPGTRLLVL.

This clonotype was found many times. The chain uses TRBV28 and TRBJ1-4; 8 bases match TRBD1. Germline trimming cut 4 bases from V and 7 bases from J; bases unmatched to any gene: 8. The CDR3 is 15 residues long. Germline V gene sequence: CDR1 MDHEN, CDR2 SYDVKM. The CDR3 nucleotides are TGTGCCAGCAGTTCCTACAGGGGGTCGGGTGAAAAACTGTTTTTT. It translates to CASSSYRGSGEKLFF.

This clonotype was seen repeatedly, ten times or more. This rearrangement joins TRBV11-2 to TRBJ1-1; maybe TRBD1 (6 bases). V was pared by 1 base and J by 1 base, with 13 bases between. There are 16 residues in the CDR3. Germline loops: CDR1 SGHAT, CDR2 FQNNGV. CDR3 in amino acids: CASSLVQGDWNTEAFF. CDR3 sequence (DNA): TGTGCCAGCAGCTTAGTACAGGGCGACTGGAACACTGAAGCTTTCTTT. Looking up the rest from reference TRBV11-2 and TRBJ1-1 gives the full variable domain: EAGVAQSPRYKIIEKRQSVAFWCNPISGHATLYWYQQILGQGPKLLIQFQNNGVVDDSQLPKDRFSAERLKGVDSTLKIQPAKLEDSAVYLCASSLVQGDWNTEAFFGQGTRLTVV.

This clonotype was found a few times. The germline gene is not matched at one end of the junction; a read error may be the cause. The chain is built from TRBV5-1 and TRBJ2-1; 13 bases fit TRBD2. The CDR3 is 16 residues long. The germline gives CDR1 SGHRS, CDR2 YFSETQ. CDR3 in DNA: TGCGCCAGCAGCTACAATGGACTAGCGGGAGACAACGAGCAGTTCTTC. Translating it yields CASSYNGLAGDNEQFF.

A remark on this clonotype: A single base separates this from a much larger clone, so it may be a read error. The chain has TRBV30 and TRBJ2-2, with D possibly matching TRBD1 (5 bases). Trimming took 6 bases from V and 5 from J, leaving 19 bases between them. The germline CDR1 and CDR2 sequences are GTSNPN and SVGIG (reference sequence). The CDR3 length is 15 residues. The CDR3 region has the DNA TGTGCCTGTTTCCGGTCAGGGCTCTTTACCGGGGAGCTGTTTTTT. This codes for CACFRSGLFTGELFF.

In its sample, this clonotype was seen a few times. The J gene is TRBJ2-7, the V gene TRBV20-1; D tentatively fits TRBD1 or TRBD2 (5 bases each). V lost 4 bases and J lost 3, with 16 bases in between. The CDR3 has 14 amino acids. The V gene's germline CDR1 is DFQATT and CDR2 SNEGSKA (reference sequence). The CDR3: CSAMGAGGIYEQYF. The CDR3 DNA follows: TGCAGTGCTATGGGCGCTGGGGGAATCTACGAGCAGTACTTC.

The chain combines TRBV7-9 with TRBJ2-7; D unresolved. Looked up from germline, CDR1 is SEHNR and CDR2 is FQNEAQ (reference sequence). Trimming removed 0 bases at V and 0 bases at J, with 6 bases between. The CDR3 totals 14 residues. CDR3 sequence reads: CASSLASSSYEQYF. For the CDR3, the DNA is TGTGCCAGCAGCTTAGCGTCTAGCTCCTACGAGCAGTACTTC.

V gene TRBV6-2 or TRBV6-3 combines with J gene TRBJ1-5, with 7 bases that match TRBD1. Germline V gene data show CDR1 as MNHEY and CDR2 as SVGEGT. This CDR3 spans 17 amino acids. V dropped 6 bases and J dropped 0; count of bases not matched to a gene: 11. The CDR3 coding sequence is TGTGCCAGCAGCAACCCAGGGGGACGGTATAGCAATCAGCCCCAGCATTTT. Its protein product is CASSNPGGRYSNQPQHF.

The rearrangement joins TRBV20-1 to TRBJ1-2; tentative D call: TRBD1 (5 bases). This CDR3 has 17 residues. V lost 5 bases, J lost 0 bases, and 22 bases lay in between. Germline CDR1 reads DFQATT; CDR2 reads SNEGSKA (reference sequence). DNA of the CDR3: TGCAGTGCTCCTAAGCGGGACGTTCATTTGGCTAACTATGGCTACACCTTC. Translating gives CSAPKRDVHLANYGYTF.

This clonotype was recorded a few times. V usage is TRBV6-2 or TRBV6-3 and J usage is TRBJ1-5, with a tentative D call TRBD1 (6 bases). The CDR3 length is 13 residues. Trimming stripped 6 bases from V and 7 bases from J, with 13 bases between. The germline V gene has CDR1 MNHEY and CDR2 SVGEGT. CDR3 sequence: CASREQGLQPQHF. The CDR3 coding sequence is TGTGCCAGCAGGGAACAGGGATTGCAGCCCCAGCATTTT.

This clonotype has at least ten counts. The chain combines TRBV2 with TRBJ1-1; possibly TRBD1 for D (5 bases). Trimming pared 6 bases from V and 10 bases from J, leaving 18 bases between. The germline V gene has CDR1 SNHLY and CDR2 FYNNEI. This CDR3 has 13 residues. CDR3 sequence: CASSQGTEGGAFF. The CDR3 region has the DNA TGTGCCAGCAGCCAAGGGACCGAAGGTGGAGCTTTCTTT. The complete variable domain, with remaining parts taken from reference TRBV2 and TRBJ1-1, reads EPEVTQTPSHQVTQMGQEVILRCVPISNHLYFYWYRQILGQKVEFLVSFYNNEISEKSEIFDDQFSVERPDGSNFTLKIRSTKLEDSAMYFCASSQGTEGGAFFGQGTRLTVV.

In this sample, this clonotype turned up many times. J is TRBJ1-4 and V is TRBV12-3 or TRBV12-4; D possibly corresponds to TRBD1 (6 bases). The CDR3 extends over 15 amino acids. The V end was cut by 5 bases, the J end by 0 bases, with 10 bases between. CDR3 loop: CASSPRGTTNEKLFF. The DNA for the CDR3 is TGTGCCAGCAGTCCCAGGGGAACAACTAATGAAAAACTGTTTTTT.

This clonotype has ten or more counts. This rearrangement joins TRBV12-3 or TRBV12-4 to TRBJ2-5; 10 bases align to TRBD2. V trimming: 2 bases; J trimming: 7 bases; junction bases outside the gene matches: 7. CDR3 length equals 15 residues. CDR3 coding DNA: TGTGCCAGCAGTTTAAGAGCGGGAGGGACAGGGACCCAGTACTTC. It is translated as CASSLRAGGTGTQYF.

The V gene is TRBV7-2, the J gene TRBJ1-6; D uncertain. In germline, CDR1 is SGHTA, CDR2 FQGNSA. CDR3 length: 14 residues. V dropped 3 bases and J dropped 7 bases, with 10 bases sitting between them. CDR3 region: CASSFGGSNSPLHF. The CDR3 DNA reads TGTGCCAGCAGCTTCGGAGGGTCGAATTCACCCCTCCACTTT.

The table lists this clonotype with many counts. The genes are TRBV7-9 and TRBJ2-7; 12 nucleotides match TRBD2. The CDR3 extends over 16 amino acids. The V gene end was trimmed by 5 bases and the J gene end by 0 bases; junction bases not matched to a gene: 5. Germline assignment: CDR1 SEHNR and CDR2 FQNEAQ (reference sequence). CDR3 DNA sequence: TGTGCCAGCAGCGATTTGACTAGCGGGAGCTCCTACGAGCAGTACTTC. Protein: CASSDLTSGSSYEQYF.